The 31 T cell receptor beta chains in this list originate from one sample, sequenced in a study of CD8+ T cells in alopecia areata. RNA was extracted and reverse transcribed into cDNA as the sequencing template. Sequencing used immunoSEQ multiplex PCR; TCRdb keeps in-frame clones, though not all of them. The table shows fewer than 250,000 clones, with roughly 44% occurring only once. Treatment noted: oral pan-JAK inhibitor, 5-10 mg twice daily. Specimen: CD4+ T cells sorted from blood, collected at roughly week 36, from a patient treated with tofacitinib. The receptors originated from a human donor with alopecia areata.

The chain recombines TRBV28 with TRBJ2-7, with TRBD1 matching 11 bases. CDR1 is MDHEN and CDR2 is SYDVKM in the germline V gene. Germline trimming cut 4 bases from V and 11 bases from J; bases unmatched to any gene: 13. The CDR3 spans 15 residues. The CDR3 sequence: CASSSRTGGGRMEYF. CDR3 sequence (DNA): TGTGCCAGCAGTTCCCGGACAGGGGGCGGTCGGATGGAGTACTTC. Looking up the rest from reference TRBV28 and TRBJ2-7 gives the full variable domain: DVKVTQSSRYLVKRTGEKVFLECVQDMDHENMFWYRQDPGLGLRLIYFSYDVKMKEKGDIPEGYSVSREKKERFSLILESASTNQTSMYLCASSSRTGGGRMEYFGPGTRLTVT.

A few counts support this clone. The chain uses TRBV29-1 and TRBJ1-2; D ambiguous. The CDR3 is 12 residues long. Trimming removed 4 bases at V and 4 bases at J, with 10 bases between. Germline assignment: CDR1 SQVTM and CDR2 ANQGSEA. The DNA for the CDR3 is TGCAGCGTTGGGCTCGGGCCCTATGGCTACACCTTC. Protein: CSVGLGPYGYTF.

The chain carries TRBV2 and TRBJ1-4; 7 bases are a match to TRBD1. This CDR3 is 14 amino acids long. Germline V gives CDR1 SNHLY, CDR2 FYNNEI. The V gene end was trimmed by 8 bases and the J gene end by 7 bases; junction bases not matched to a gene: 10. The CDR3 DNA follows: TGTGCCAGCTCCCTTGAGACAGGGAGTGAAAAACTGTTTTTT. It is translated as CASSLETGSEKLFF.

The chain joins TRBV5-1 to TRBJ1-4; 7 bases are shared with TRBD1. Per the germline V gene, CDR1 is SGHRS and CDR2 is YFSETQ. The V and J ends lost 3 bases and 8 bases, in that order; junction bases with no gene match: 16. The CDR3 covers 17 residues. The CDR3 nucleotides read TGCGCCAGCAGCTACTCGACAGGGATTTTTTCTGGAGAAAAACTGTTTTTT. Its protein is CASSYSTGIFSGEKLFF.

The V gene is TRBV29-1, the J gene TRBJ2-6, with D uncertain. V lost 1 base, J lost 1 base, and 2 bases lay in between. Germline values: CDR1 SQVTM, CDR2 ANQGSEA. The CDR3 loop spans 13 amino acids. CDR3 nucleotide sequence: TGCAGCGTTGAAGTATCTGGGGCCAACGTCCTGACTTTC. Translating gives CSVEVSGANVLTF.

This clone was observed a handful of times. The chain employs TRBV19 and TRBJ2-1, with TRBD2 matching over 8 bases. CDR3 length: 14 residues. Losses at the gene ends were 7 bases for V and 7 bases for J; bases not matched to a gene: 9. Germline V gene sequence: CDR1 LNHDA, CDR2 SQIVND (reference sequence). CDR3 loop: CASTQRESWNEQFF. CDR3 DNA: TGTGCCAGTACTCAGCGGGAGTCTTGGAATGAGCAGTTCTTC.

The genes are TRBV4-1 and TRBJ1-1; D remains unclear. CDR3 length: 14 amino acids. V lost 1 base and J lost 3, with 9 bases in between. Germline-derived CDR1 and CDR2 are MGHRA and YSYEKL. CDR3: CASSQGLLDTEAFF. The CDR3 DNA is TGCGCCAGCAGCCAAGGACTCTTGGACACTGAAGCTTTCTTT.

The chain links TRBV7-2 to TRBJ2-1; D is unresolved. Deletions cut 7 bases from V and 0 bases from J, with 10 bases between. This CDR3 comprises 14 residues. Germline V gene sequence: CDR1 SGHTA, CDR2 FQGNSA. DNA for the CDR3: TGTGCCAGCAACGTTCAGAGCTCCTACAATGAGCAGTTCTTC. Residues: CASNVQSSYNEQFF.

This clone came up a few times. The chain employs TRBV7-9 and TRBJ2-2; unclear D gene. Germline V gives CDR1 SEHNR, CDR2 FQNEAQ (reference sequence). The CDR3 runs 11 residues. Trimming left V 4 bases short and J 3 bases short, with 0 bases between. CDR3 loop: CASSYTGELFF. CDR3 bases: TGTGCCAGCAGCTACACCGGGGAGCTGTTTTTT.

Only a few counts were recorded for this clone. The V and J genes are TRBV29-1 and TRBJ2-1; 7 nucleotides agree with TRBD2. J gave up 3 bases and V 7 bases, and 12 bases lay outside the gene matches. The germline gives CDR1 SQVTM, CDR2 ANQGSEA. The CDR3 runs 15 residues. The CDR3 region is CSGRPLAGVYNEQFF. The CDR3 DNA reads TGCAGCGGGAGGCCTCTGGCGGGAGTCTACAATGAGCAGTTCTTC.

The gene calls are TRBV6-1 and TRBJ2-4; 13 bases agree with TRBD2. V was clipped by 6 bases and J by 3 bases; unmatched bases: 2. CDR1 and CDR2 (germline): MNHNS, SASEGT. This CDR3 has 15 residues. CDR3 in amino acids: CASRGTSGNKNIQYF. CDR3 sequence (DNA): TGTGCCAGCAGAGGGACTAGCGGGAACAAAAACATTCAGTACTTC.

This clone was picked up a small number of times. The genes are TRBV29-1 and TRBJ2-3, with 12 positions matching TRBD2. The J segment lost 0 bases and the V segment lost 2 bases, leaving 3 bases of the junction unmatched. The CDR3 sequence is 16 residues long. The germline gives CDR1 SQVTM, CDR2 ANQGSEA. The CDR3 nucleotides are TGCAGCGTTGAACTCGGGACTAGCGGGAGCACAGATACGCAGTATTTT. Its protein is CSVELGTSGSTDTQYF.

The CDR3 is CAWSIGGSPTKNIQYF. The DNA for the CDR3 is TGTGCCTGGAGTATTGGAGGGTCTCCAACCAAAAACATTCAGTACTTC. The rearrangement joins TRBV30 to TRBJ2-4; D perhaps matches TRBD2 (6 bases). V was trimmed by 2 bases and J by 2 bases, leaving 16 bases between them. Looked up from germline, CDR1 is GTSNPN and CDR2 is SVGIG (reference sequence). CDR3 length: 16 amino acids.

This clone turned up a few times. This chain links TRBV28 with TRBJ2-7; no clear D gene. CDR3 length equals 14 residues. Trimming pared 5 bases from V and 2 bases from J, leaving 13 bases between. The germline V gene encodes CDR1 MDHEN and CDR2 SYDVKM. CDR3: CASSLGGGTYEQYF. The CDR3 nucleotides read TGTGCCAGCAGTCTGGGCGGCGGTACCTACGAGCAGTACTTC.

The J gene is TRBJ2-5, the V gene TRBV7-6, with 7 bases aligning to TRBD1. V dropped 5 bases and J dropped 3; count of bases not matched to a gene: 6. The CDR3 loop spans 14 amino acids. The germline gives CDR1 SGHVS, CDR2 FNYEAQ. CDR3 in DNA: TGTGCCAGCAGCCTGCCGACAGGGAAAGAGACCCAGTACTTC. Residues: CASSLPTGKETQYF.

The V and J genes are TRBV29-1 and TRBJ1-5, with D possibly TRBD1 on 6 matching bases. This CDR3 region has 14 residues. Germline CDR1 is SQVTM and CDR2 is ANQGSEA. V dropped 0 bases and J dropped 5 bases, with 11 bases sitting between them. This chain's CDR3 is CSVEEDSGDQPQHF. The CDR3 region has the DNA TGCAGCGTTGAAGAGGACAGCGGGGATCAGCCCCAGCATTTT.

The V gene is TRBV28, the J gene TRBJ2-3; D remains ambiguous. CDR3 length: 13 residues. CDR1 is MDHEN, CDR2 SYDVKM, per germline. Trimming took off 8 bases at V and 3 bases at J, with 12 bases between the two ends. The CDR3 reads CASVPIGTDTQYF. CDR3 DNA: TGTGCCAGCGTTCCCATTGGGACAGATACGCAGTATTTT.

This clone was found a few times. This chain joins TRBV10-3 and TRBJ2-5; D possibly corresponds to TRBD1 (5 bases). Germline V lookup: CDR1 ENHRY, CDR2 SYGVKD. The ends were cut back, 3 bases at V and 5 bases at J, with 10 bases in the middle. The CDR3 spans 13 residues. The CDR3 DNA follows: TGTGCCATCAGTGAAAGGGGCGGCGAGACCCAGTACTTC. Residues: CAISERGGETQYF.

The chain combines TRBV5-4 with TRBJ1-2; no firm D call. The germline CDR1 and CDR2 sequences are SGHNT and YYREEE (reference sequence). There are 15 residues in the CDR3. Trimming cost V 4 bases and J 4 bases, with 17 bases left between them. CDR3 nucleotides: TGTGCCAGCAGCCTATGGGCGGCATCCATCTATGGCTACACCTTC. It specifies CASSLWAASIYGYTF.

The chain carries TRBV9 and TRBJ2-6; D gene ambiguous. The CDR3 has 15 amino acids. Germline V lookup: CDR1 SGDLS, CDR2 YYNGEE. V was clipped by 4 bases and J by 0 bases, with 8 bases between them. CDR3 residues: CASSTDDSGANVLTF. In DNA form, the CDR3 reads TGTGCCAGCAGCACTGACGACTCTGGGGCCAACGTCCTGACTTTC.

The V and J genes are TRBV5-1 and TRBJ2-2; D is uncertain. The CDR3 covers 13 residues. V shed 5 bases and J shed 4 bases, with 9 bases lying between them. Germline-derived CDR1 and CDR2 are SGHRS and YFSETQ. The CDR3 protein is CASRPDSTGELFF. The CDR3 DNA follows: TGCGCCAGCAGACCTGACTCCACCGGGGAGCTGTTTTTT.

The chain employs TRBV2 and TRBJ1-5; no definite D call. V gave up 0 bases and J gave up 2 bases, with 5 bases separating them. CDR1 and CDR2 (germline): SNHLY, FYNNEI. There are 14 residues in the CDR3. The CDR3 protein is CASSEAYRNQPQHF. The CDR3 DNA sequence: TGTGCCAGCAGTGAAGCGTATCGCAATCAGCCCCAGCATTTT.

This chain links TRBV27 with TRBJ2-1; D ambiguous. Germline assignment: CDR1 MNHEY and CDR2 SMNVEV (reference sequence). V was trimmed by 0 bases and J by 6 bases, leaving 9 bases between them. This CDR3 has 14 residues. For the CDR3, the DNA is TGTGCCAGCAGTTTATCGGGCTGGACCAATGAGCAGTTCTTC. It is translated as CASSLSGWTNEQFF.

The chain recombines TRBV7-2 with TRBJ2-7, with D unresolved. The CDR3 has 13 amino acids. Germline CDR1 and CDR2: SGHTA and FQGNSA. The V end was cut by 5 bases, the J end by 0 bases, with 8 bases between. Here the CDR3 reads CASSTPASYEQYF. The CDR3 DNA is TGTGCCAGCAGCACACCGGCCTCCTACGAGCAGTACTTC.

This chain uses TRBV7-9 with TRBJ2-1, with 13 bases matching TRBD2. This CDR3 region has 15 residues. CDR1 is SEHNR, CDR2 FQNEAQ, per germline (reference sequence). The J segment lost 8 bases and the V segment lost 6 bases, leaving 7 bases of the junction unmatched. The CDR3 is CASRELAGGRDEQFF. The CDR3 DNA reads TGTGCCAGCAGGGAACTAGCGGGAGGGCGCGATGAGCAGTTCTTC.

The rearrangement joins TRBV12-5 to TRBJ1-2; D not resolved. CDR3 length equals 13 residues. V lost 5 bases and J lost 3, with 10 bases in between. Germline CDR1 and CDR2: LGHNT and FRNRAP. Here the CDR3 reads CASGNDRYYGYTF. The DNA of the CDR3 is TGTGCTAGTGGTAATGACCGGTACTATGGCTACACCTTC.

This clone appeared a few times. V and J are TRBV5-1 and TRBJ2-7, with TRBD2 matching 11 bases. The CDR3 sequence is 15 residues long. Germline V gene data show CDR1 as SGHRS and CDR2 as YFSETQ. Trimming at V came to 0 bases and at J to 2 bases, leaving 1 base not matched to a gene. The CDR3 spells CASSLGLAGPYEQYF. The CDR3 nucleotides are TGCGCCAGCAGCTTGGGACTAGCGGGGCCCTACGAGCAGTACTTC.

This clone was picked up a small number of times. The chain links TRBV15 to TRBJ2-5, with 7 bases lining up with TRBD1. Looked up from germline, CDR1 is LNHNV and CDR2 is YYDKDF (reference sequence). The V segment lost 4 bases and the J segment 1 base; nucleotides outside the gene matches: 0. The CDR3 sequence is 13 residues long. The CDR3 loop is CATSTGGQETQYF. In nucleotides, the CDR3 is TGTGCCACCAGCACAGGGGGCCAAGAGACCCAGTACTTC.

This clone was found a few times. This chain joins TRBV5-1 and TRBJ1-5; no definite D call. The CDR3 extends over 15 amino acids. Germline-derived CDR1 and CDR2 are SGHRS and YFSETQ. V was cut by 4 bases and J by 4 bases, with 15 bases left in between. The CDR3 reads CASSPSGGINQPQHF. For the CDR3, the DNA is TGCGCCAGCAGCCCGTCAGGAGGGATTAATCAGCCCCAGCATTTT. The whole variable domain, remainder taken from reference TRBV5-1 and TRBJ1-5, is KAGVTQTPRYLIKTRGQQVTLSCSPISGHRSVSWYQQTPGQGLQFLFEYFSETQRNKGNFPGRFSGRQFSNSRSEMNVSTLELGDSALYLCASSPSGGINQPQHFGDGTRLSIL.

The chain carries TRBV6-6 and TRBJ2-4; D is uncertain. Per the germline V gene, CDR1 is MNHNY and CDR2 is SVGAGI (reference sequence). V lost 3 bases, J lost 6 bases, and 3 bases lay in between. The CDR3 runs 11 residues. CDR3 sequence reads: CASSYGNIQYF. The CDR3 bases are TGTGCCAGCAGTTATGGAAACATTCAGTACTTC.

This clone was recorded a few times. The chain combines TRBV30 with TRBJ2-2; no definite D call. CDR1 GTSNPN and CDR2 SVGIG come from the germline V gene (reference sequence). Trimming took 3 bases from V and 4 from J, leaving 0 bases between them. The CDR3 is 10 residues long. In nucleotides, the CDR3 is TGTGCCTGGAGCACCGGGGAGCTGTTTTTT. Amino acids: CAWSTGELFF.